These 9 T cell receptor beta chains were all obtained from the same sample, sequenced in a study of blood T cell repertoires in COVID-19. Clones were read by immunoSEQ multiplex PCR, and TCRdb kept only the in-frame ones, dropping some. The table has 270,000 or so clones, around 87% seen once. What was sequenced was peripheral blood. These receptors all come from a woman in her sixties with COVID-19, enrolled during active disease.

This clone was recorded only once. The chain carries TRBV5-4 and TRBJ1-2; D is uncertain. Germline values: CDR1 SGHNT, CDR2 YYREEE (reference sequence). CDR3 length: 16 amino acids. V lost 0 bases and J lost 4, with 16 bases in between. DNA for the CDR3: TGTGCCAGCAGCTTGGGATTTCAAGAGACTAGCTATGGCTACACCTTC. Amino acid sequence: CASSLGFQETSYGYTF.

The V and J genes are TRBV19 and TRBJ1-5, with a possible D match to TRBD1 (6 bases). CDR1 and CDR2 from the germline V gene are LNHDA and SQIVND (reference sequence). This CDR3 comprises 14 residues. Trimming cost V 5 bases and J 6 bases, with 14 bases left between them. CDR3 sequence: CASSVQGWVQPQHF. DNA of the CDR3: TGTGCCAGTAGTGTGCAGGGGTGGGTTCAGCCCCAGCATTTT.

The V gene is TRBV6-5, the J gene TRBJ1-5, with 9 nucleotides matching TRBD1. V shed 6 bases and J 6 bases; nucleotides not matched to a gene: 9. Germline CDR1 and CDR2: MNHEY and SVGAGI. The CDR3 is 15 amino acids. For the CDR3, the DNA is TGTGCCAGCAGCCCCGGGACAGGGATAAGTCAGCCCCAGCATTTT. Protein: CASSPGTGISQPQHF.

The rearrangement links TRBV7-9 to TRBJ1-3; TRBD1 might be the D (5 bases). Trimming stripped 5 bases from V and 4 bases from J, with 15 bases between. Per germline, CDR1 SEHNR and CDR2 FQNEAQ (reference sequence). CDR3 size: 15 residues. DNA for the CDR3: TGTGCCAGCAGCCCCCGCGGGGGACGGGGAAACACCATATATTTT. It translates to CASSPRGGRGNTIYF.

DNA of the CDR3: TGTGCCAGCAGCGCCGCCCGGGGGGACACAGATACGCAGTATTTT. As protein: CASSAARGDTDTQYF. The J gene is TRBJ2-3, the V gene TRBV9, with 7 bases that match TRBD2. The V gene's germline CDR1 is SGDLS and CDR2 YYNGEE. Losses at the gene ends were 3 bases for V and 2 bases for J; bases not matched to a gene: 6. The CDR3 loop spans 15 amino acids.

The rearrangement joins TRBV5-8 to TRBJ1-3; D remains ambiguous. The CDR3 loop spans 16 amino acids. Trimming pared 0 bases from V and 5 bases from J, leaving 15 bases between. Germline-derived CDR1 and CDR2 are SGHTS and YDEGEE. The CDR3 region is CASSLDLRANRNTIYF. The CDR3 DNA sequence: TGTGCCAGCAGCTTGGATCTGCGAGCTAATCGAAACACCATATATTTT. The whole variable domain, remainder taken from reference TRBV5-8 and TRBJ1-3, is EAGVTQSPTHLIKTRGQQATLRCSPISGHTSVYWYQQALGLGLQFLLWYDEGEERNRGNFPPRFSGRQFPNYSSELNVNALELEDSALYLCASSLDLRANRNTIYFGEGSWLTVV.

The chain joins TRBV3-1 (or the pseudogene TRBV3-2) to TRBJ1-5; D possibly corresponds to TRBD1 (6 bases). The CDR3 length is 17 residues. The V gene lost 2 bases and the J gene lost 2 bases, with 16 bases spanning the gap. Germline V lookup: CDR1 LGHDT, CDR2 YNNKEL (reference sequence). CDR3 nucleotide sequence: TGTGCCAGCAGCCAATCCTCAGGGGCACAGGGCAATCAGCCCCAGCATTTT. It encodes CASSQSSGAQGNQPQHF.

This chain links TRBV19 with TRBJ2-5; D is possibly TRBD1 (6 bases). Germline CDR1 and CDR2: LNHDA and SQIVND (reference sequence). The CDR3 runs to 14 residues. The V end lost 4 bases, the J end lost 2 bases, and 11 bases lay between the germline ends. CDR3: CASSRDTFQETQYF. In DNA form, the CDR3 reads TGTGCCAGTAGTAGGGACACCTTTCAAGAGACCCAGTACTTC.

This clone showed up just once. This chain joins TRBV21-1 and TRBJ2-5; the table's TRBD1 call for D was not verified on the DNA. TRBV21-1 is a pseudogene. This CDR3 is built from 14 residues. CDR3 DNA: TGTGCCAGCAGCAAAGTAAGGGGCTTGGAGACCCAGTACTTC. Its translation: CASSKVRGLETQYF.